This T cell receptor beta chain derives from a study of graft-versus-host responses after intestinal transplantation. Study-level points and caveats: Detected in recipient marrow were GvH clones, some of which were first observed in ileum or blood.

Clones were read by immunoSEQ multiplex PCR, and TCRdb kept only the in-frame ones, dropping some. The sample lists roughly 130,000 clones, around 90% occurring once. This clone was observed a handful of times. Its specificity is unknown. The V and J ends lost 6 bases and 3 bases respectively, with 14 bases between them. This CDR3 is 13 amino acids long. The germline V gene encodes CDR1 SQVTM and CDR2 ANQGSEA. The sequence came from a human donor who received an intestinal transplant. The chain links TRBV29-1 to TRBJ1-1, with D possibly matching TRBD1 (5 bases). Source: unstimulated CD4+ T cells sorted from spleen or lymph node cells, taken before intestinal transplant. The CDR3 loop is CSVRTFKDTEAFF. CDR3 nucleotide sequence: TGCAGCGTCCGGACATTCAAGGACACTGAAGCTTTCTTT.